This TCR beta chain is from a study of glioma-infiltrating T cells. With regard to this clonotype: What it binds is unknown.

CDR3 length: 15 amino acids. V lost 1 base to trimming and J lost 1 base, with 10 bases between them. Per germline, CDR1 SGHTA and CDR2 FQGNSA. The study, taken as a whole, reports: Tissue-blood divergence was below expectation in non-neoplastic patients, above in gliomas.

The iRepertoire nested amplicon-rescue multiplex PCR amplified TCR alpha and beta CDR3s from RNA. Input was roughly 95-400 ng of tissue mRNA or PBMC total RNA. TCRdb called the multiplex PCR reads again in MiXCR, with one record for every CDR3 protein. The table includes about 140,000 distinct CDR3 sequences, 39% detected once. This clonotype originated in a human donor with low-grade glioma or glioblastoma, undergoing nonglioma brain surgery, or in good health (not recorded which). The material sequenced was glioma tissue, nonneoplastic brain tissue, or PBMCs (not recorded which). The V gene is TRBV7-2, the J gene TRBJ1-1; maybe TRBD1 (6 bases). The CDR3 region has the DNA TGTGCCAGCAGCTTAGTGGGGACAACGAACACTGAAGCTTTCTTT. It is translated as CASSLVGTTNTEAFF.